This T cell receptor beta chain was identified during a study of T cells in Graves' hyperthyroidism and ophthalmopathy. Researchers took RNA transcripts and amplified the TCR beta CDR3 regions from them. An initial round of RT-PCR targeting the TCR CDR3 relied on the HTBI primer set. TCRdb fed the multiplex PCR reads into MiXCR, producing one record per CDR3 protein. The sample lists 700,000 to 850,000 distinct CDR3 sequences, over 35% seen once, with more than 25% in the top ten. Germline V lookup: CDR1 SGHVS, CDR2 FNYEAQ. V lost 4 bases and J lost 0, with 12 bases in between. This CDR3 spans 15 amino acids. In its sample, this clonotype was seen many times. Thyroid ultrasound and orbital computed tomography, with clinical symptoms and serum thyroxine and TRAb, informed diagnoses.

The sample consisted of blood. This chain joins TRBV7-6 and TRBJ1-1; the D is unclear. The TCR comes from a woman aged 40 to 50 with Graves' hyperthyroidism. CDR3 bases: TGTGCCAGCAGCTCCCAGTTTGGCATGAACACTGAAGCTTTCTTT. Translation: CASSSQFGMNTEAFF. The full variable domain, its missing parts supplied by reference TRBV7-6 and TRBJ1-1, is GAGVSQSPRYKVTKRGQDVALRCDPISGHVSLYWYRQALGQGPEFLTYFNYEAQQDKSGLPNDRFSAERPEGSISTLTIQRTEQRDSAMYRCASSSQFGMNTEAFFGQGTRLTVV.